The 8 T cell receptor beta chains below come from one sample, sequenced in a study of T cell repertoires in cytomegalovirus infection. In TCRdb, the reads were re-called with MiXCR into one record per CDR3 protein. The sample shows under 300,000 distinct CDR3 sequences, about 20% of them seen only once. Antigens of these TCRs are unknown. The sample was cultured PBMCs, taken from culture after CMV antigen stimulation. These receptors originate from a human donor in good health (CMV status not recorded). Some clones in this sample may be carry-over from other donors' samples.

This clonotype was recorded at least ten times. This chain connects TRBV7-6 to TRBJ1-2, with 7 nucleotides matching TRBD1. The trim removed 1 base at V and 3 bases at J, leaving 2 bases unmatched. CDR3 length equals 14 residues. The germline CDR1 and CDR2 sequences are SGHVS and FNYEAQ. The CDR3 is CASSLGGTDYGYTF. CDR3 bases: TGTGCCAGCAGCTTAGGTGGGACAGACTATGGCTACACCTTC.

This clonotype has more than one count but fewer than ten. The rearrangement uses TRBV27 and TRBJ2-2; D gene unclear. Germline V gene sequence: CDR1 MNHEY, CDR2 SMNVEV (reference sequence). With 4 bases removed from V and 4 bases from J, the gap between germline ends came to 7 bases. This CDR3 region has 13 residues. The CDR3 spells CASSSGSTGELFF. In nucleotides, the CDR3 is TGTGCCAGCAGTTCAGGTTCCACCGGGGAGCTGTTTTTT.

This clonotype was counted between two and nine times. The rearrangement links TRBV6-5 to TRBJ2-3; no clear D. Germline V lookup: CDR1 MNHEY, CDR2 SVGAGI. Trimming cost V 5 bases and J 6 bases, with 12 bases left between them. This CDR3 is 13 amino acids long. This chain's CDR3 is CASSTARRDTQYF. In DNA, the CDR3 is TGTGCCAGCAGTACCGCTAGGCGGGATACGCAGTATTTT.

The table lists this clonotype with many counts. The gene calls are TRBV12-3 or TRBV12-4 and TRBJ1-2; 10 bases agree with TRBD1. Trimming took 6 bases from V and 7 from J; bases not matched to a gene: 11. This CDR3 contains 15 residues. The CDR3 nucleotides read TGTGCCAGCAGCCTACCGCCGGGACAGGGGTTTGGCTACACCTTC. This encodes CASSLPPGQGFGYTF.

This clonotype was recorded only once. The J gene is TRBJ2-7, the V gene TRBV28, with D possibly matching TRBD2 (6 bases). Germline lookup yields CDR1 MDHEN and CDR2 SYDVKM. The CDR3 contains 15 residues. V lost 5 bases and J 5 bases, leaving 19 bases between the germline ends. The CDR3: CASSSPGWAGNEQYF. CDR3 sequence (DNA): TGTGCCAGCAGTAGCCCGGGGTGGGCGGGAAACGAGCAGTACTTC.

This clonotype turned up a few times. The chain has TRBV12-3 or TRBV12-4 and TRBJ1-3, with D unresolved. The CDR3 covers 13 residues. V was pared by 5 bases and J by 0 bases, with 5 bases between. The CDR3 nucleotides read TGTGCCAGCAGTCGCAACTCTGGAAACACCATATATTTT. It translates to CASSRNSGNTIYF.

This clonotype occurred a few times. The chain combines TRBV20-1 with TRBJ2-7, with 8 positions matching TRBD2. Per the germline V gene, CDR1 is DFQATT and CDR2 is SNEGSKA (reference sequence). V lost 1 base, J lost 1 base, and 6 bases stayed unmatched. This CDR3 comprises 15 residues. The CDR3: CSARVLLADSYEQYF. CDR3 DNA: TGCAGTGCTAGAGTTTTACTAGCGGATTCCTACGAGCAGTACTTC.

This clonotype was recorded a few times. V and J are TRBV10-3 and TRBJ2-3; 9 bases line up with TRBD1. Germline lookup yields CDR1 ENHRY and CDR2 SYGVKD. Germline trimming cut 4 bases from V and 5 bases from J; bases unmatched to any gene: 13. CDR3 size: 17 residues. CDR3 in DNA: TGTGCCATCAGTGTCGGAGGACAGGGGTCTCGTGTAGATACGCAGTATTTT. Translating gives CAISVGGQGSRVDTQYF.